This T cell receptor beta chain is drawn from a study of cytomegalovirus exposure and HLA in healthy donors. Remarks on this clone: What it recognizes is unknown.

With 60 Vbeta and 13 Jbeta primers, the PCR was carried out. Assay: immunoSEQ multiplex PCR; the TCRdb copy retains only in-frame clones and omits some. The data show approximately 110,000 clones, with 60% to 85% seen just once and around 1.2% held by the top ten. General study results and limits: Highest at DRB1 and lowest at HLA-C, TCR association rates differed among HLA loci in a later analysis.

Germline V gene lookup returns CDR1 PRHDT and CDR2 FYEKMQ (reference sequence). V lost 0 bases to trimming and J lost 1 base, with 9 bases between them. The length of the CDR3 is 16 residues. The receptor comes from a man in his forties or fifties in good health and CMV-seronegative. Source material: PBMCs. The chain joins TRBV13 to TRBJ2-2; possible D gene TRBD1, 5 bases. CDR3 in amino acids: CASSLGLGQNTGELFF. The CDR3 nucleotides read TGTGCCAGCAGCTTAGGCCTTGGACAGAACACCGGGGAGCTGTTTTTT.